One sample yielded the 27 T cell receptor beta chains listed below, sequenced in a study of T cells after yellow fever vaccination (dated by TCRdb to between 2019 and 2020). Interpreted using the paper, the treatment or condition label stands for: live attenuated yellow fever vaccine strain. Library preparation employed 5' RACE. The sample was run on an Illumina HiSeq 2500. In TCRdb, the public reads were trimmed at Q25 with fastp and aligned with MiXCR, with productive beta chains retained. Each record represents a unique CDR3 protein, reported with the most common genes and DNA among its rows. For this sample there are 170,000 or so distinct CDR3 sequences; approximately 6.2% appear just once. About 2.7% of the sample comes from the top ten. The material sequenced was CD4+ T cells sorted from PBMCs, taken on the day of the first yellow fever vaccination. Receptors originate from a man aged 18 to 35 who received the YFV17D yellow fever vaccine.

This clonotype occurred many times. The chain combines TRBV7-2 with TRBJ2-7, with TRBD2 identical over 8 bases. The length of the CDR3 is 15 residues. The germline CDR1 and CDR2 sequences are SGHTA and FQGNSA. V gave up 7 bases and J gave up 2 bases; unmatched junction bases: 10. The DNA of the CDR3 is TGTGCCAGCACCACTGGCGGGGGGACCGCCTACGAGCAGTACGTC. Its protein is CASTTGGGTAYEQYV.

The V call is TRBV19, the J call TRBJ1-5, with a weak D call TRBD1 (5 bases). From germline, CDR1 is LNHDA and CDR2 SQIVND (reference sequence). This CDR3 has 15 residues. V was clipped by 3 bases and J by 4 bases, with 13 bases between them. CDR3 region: CASSMDGRTNQPQHF. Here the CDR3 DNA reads TGTGCCAGTAGTATGGACGGCCGGACAAATCAGCCCCAGCATTTT.

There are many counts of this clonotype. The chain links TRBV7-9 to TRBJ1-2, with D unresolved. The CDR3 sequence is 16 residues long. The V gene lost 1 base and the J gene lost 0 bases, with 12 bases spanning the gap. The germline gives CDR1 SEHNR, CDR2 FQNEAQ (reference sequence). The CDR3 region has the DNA TGTGCCAGCAGCTTAGAAGGGAATGCAGCTAACTATGGCTACACCTTC. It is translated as CASSLEGNAANYGYTF. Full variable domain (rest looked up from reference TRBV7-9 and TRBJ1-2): DTGVSQNPRHKITKRGQNVTFRCDPISEHNRLYWYRQTLGQGPEFLTYFQNEAQLEKSRLLSDRFSAERPKGSFSTLEIQRTEQGDSAMYLCASSLEGNAANYGYTFGSGTRLTVV.

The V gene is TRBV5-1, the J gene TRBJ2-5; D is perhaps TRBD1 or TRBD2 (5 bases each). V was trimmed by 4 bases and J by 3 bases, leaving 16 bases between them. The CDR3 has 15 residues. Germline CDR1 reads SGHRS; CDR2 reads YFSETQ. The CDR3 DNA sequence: TGCGCCAGCAGCCTTCTCGGGACGACAAAAGAGACCCAGTACTTC. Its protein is CASSLLGTTKETQYF.

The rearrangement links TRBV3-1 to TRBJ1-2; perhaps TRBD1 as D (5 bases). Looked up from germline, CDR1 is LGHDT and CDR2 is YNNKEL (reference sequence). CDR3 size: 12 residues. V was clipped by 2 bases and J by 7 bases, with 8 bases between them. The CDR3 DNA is TGTGCCAGCAGCCAATCAAGGGGTGGCTACACCTTC. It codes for CASSQSRGGYTF.

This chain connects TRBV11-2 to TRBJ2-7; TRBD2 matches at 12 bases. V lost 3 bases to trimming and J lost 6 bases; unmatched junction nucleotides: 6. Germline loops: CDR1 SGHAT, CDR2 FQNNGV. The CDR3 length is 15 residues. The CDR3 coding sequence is TGTGCCAGCAGCTTTCCGGCTAGCGGGGGGGGCGAGCAGTACTTC. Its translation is CASSFPASGGGEQYF.

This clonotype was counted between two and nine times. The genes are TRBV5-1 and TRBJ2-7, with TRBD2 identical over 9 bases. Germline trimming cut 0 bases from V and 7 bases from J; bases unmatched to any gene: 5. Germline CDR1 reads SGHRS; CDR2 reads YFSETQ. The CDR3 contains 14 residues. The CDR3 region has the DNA TGCGCCAGCAGCTTGGGACCCAGCGGGAGGGAGCAGTACTTC. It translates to CASSLGPSGREQYF.

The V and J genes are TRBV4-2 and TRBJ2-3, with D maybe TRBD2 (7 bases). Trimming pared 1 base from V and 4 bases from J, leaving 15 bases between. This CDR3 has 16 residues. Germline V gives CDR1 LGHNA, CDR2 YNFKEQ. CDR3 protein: CASSQVEGGHADTQYF. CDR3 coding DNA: TGTGCCAGCAGCCAAGTCGAGGGGGGGCACGCAGATACGCAGTATTTT.

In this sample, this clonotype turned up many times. CDR3: CASSEGQGKETQYF. DNA for the CDR3: TGTGCCAGCAGCGAGGGACAGGGCAAAGAGACCCAGTACTTC. V gene TRBV9 combines with J gene TRBJ2-5, with 9 bases aligning to TRBD1. The CDR3 consists of 14 residues. After removal of 3 bases from V and 3 bases from J, the junction contained 3 bases not matched to a gene. Germline values: CDR1 SGDLS, CDR2 YYNGEE.

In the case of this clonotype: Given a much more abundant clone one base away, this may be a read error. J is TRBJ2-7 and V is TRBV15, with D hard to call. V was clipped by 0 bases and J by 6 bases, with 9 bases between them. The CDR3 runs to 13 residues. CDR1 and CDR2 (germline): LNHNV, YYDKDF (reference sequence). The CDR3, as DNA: TGTGCCACCAGCAGAGAAAGGGTTGGCGAGCAGTACTTC. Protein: CATSRERVGEQYF.

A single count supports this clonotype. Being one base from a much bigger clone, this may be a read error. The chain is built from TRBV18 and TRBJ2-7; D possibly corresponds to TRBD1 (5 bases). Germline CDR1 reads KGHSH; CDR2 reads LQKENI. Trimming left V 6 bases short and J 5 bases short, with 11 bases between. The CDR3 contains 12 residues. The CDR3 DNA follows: TGTGCCAGCTCTCGCGACAGTGACGAGCAGTACGTC. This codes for CASSRDSDEQYV.

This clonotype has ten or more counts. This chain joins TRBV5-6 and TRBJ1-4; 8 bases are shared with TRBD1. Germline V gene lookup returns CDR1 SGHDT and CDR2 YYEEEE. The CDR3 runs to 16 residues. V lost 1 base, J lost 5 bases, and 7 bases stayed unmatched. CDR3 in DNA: TGTGCCAGCAGCTTGCGGGGGGACAGGAGGAATGAAAAACTGTTTTTT. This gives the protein CASSLRGDRRNEKLFF.

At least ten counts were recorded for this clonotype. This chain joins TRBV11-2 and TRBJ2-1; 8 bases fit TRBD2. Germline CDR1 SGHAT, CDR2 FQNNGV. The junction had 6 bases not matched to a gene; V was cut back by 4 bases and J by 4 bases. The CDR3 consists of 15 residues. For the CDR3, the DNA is TGTGCCAGCAGCTCGGGACTAGGGGGGTACAATGAGCAGTTCTTC. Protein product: CASSSGLGGYNEQFF.

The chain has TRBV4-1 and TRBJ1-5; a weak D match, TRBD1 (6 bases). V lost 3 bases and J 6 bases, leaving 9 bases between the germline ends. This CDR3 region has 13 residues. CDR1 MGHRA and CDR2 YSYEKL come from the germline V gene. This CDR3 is CASSQLTGQPQHF. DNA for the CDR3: TGCGCCAGCAGCCAGTTGACAGGTCAGCCCCAGCATTTT.

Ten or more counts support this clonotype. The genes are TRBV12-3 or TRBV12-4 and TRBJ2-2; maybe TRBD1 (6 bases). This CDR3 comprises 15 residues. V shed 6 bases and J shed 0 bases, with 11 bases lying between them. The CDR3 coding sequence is TGTGCCAGCAGCTGGGGGCCGGCGAACACCGGGGAGCTGTTTTTT. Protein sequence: CASSWGPANTGELFF.

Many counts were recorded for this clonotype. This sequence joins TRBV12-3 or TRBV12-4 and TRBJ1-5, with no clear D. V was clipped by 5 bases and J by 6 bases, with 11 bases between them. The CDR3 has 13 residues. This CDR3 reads CASSHRPVQPQHF. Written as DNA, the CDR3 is TGTGCCAGCAGTCACCGGCCGGTTCAGCCCCAGCATTTT.

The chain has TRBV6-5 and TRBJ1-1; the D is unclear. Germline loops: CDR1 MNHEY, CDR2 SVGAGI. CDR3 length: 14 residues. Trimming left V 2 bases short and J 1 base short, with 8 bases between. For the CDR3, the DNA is TGTGCCAGCAGTTACGGGGTCCCGAACACTGAAGCTTTCTTT. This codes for CASSYGVPNTEAFF.

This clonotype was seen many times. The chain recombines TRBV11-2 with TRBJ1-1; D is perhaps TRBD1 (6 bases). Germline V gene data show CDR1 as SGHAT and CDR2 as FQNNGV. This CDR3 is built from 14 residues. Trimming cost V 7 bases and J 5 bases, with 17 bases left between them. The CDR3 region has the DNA TGTGCCAGCACCCCTTGGGGGGGGCTAACTGAAGCTTTCTTT. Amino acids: CASTPWGGLTEAFF. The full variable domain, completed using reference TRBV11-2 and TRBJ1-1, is EAGVAQSPRYKIIEKRQSVAFWCNPISGHATLYWYQQILGQGPKLLIQFQNNGVVDDSQLPKDRFSAERLKGVDSTLKIQPAKLEDSAVYLCASTPWGGLTEAFFGQGTRLTVV.

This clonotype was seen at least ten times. The CDR3 is CSARTGRSYEQYF. In DNA, the CDR3 is TGCAGTGCTAGAACGGGGAGGTCATACGAGCAGTACTTC. The J gene is TRBJ2-7, the V gene TRBV20-1, with D perhaps TRBD2 (6 bases). V was trimmed by 2 bases and J by 4 bases, leaving 12 bases between them. Per germline, CDR1 DFQATT and CDR2 SNEGSKA (reference sequence). This CDR3 has 13 amino acids.

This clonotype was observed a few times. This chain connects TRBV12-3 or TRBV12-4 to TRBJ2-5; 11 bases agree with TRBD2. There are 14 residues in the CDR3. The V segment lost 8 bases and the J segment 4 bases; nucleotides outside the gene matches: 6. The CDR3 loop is CASGLAGGPETQYF. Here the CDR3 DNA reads TGTGCCAGCGGTCTAGCGGGGGGTCCAGAGACCCAGTACTTC.

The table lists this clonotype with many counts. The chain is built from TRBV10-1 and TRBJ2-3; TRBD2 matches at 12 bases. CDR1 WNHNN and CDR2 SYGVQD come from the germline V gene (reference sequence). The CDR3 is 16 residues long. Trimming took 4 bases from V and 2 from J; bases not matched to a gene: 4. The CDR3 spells CASSAGTSGYTDTQYF. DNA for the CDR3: TGCGCCAGCAGTGCGGGGACTAGCGGGTACACAGATACGCAGTATTTT.

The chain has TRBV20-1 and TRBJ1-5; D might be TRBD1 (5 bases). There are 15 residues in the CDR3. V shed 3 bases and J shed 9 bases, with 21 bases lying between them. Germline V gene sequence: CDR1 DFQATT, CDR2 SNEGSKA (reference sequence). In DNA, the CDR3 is TGCAGTGCTAGTGCCGAGCAGGGCGGGCTGTCGCCCCAGCATTTT. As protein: CSASAEQGGLSPQHF.

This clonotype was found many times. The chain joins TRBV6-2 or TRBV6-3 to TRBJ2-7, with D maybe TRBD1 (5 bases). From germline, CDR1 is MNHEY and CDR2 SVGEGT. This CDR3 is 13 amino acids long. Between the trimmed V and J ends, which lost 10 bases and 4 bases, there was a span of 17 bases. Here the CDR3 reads CATLPQGRYEQYV. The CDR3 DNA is TGTGCCACCCTCCCCCAGGGTCGTTACGAGCAGTACGTC.

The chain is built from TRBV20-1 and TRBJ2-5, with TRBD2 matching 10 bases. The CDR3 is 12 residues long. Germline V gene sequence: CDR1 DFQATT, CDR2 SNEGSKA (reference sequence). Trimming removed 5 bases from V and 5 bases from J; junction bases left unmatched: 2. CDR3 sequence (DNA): TGCAGTGCTCCGGGACTAGCGGAGACCCAGTACTTC. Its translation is CSAPGLAETQYF.

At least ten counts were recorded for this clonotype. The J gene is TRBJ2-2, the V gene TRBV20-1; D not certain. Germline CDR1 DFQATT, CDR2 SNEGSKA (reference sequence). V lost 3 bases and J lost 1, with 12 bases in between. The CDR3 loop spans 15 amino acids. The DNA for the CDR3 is TGCAGTGCTAGTAATACCCGGCAGAACACCGGGGAGCTGTTTTTT. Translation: CSASNTRQNTGELFF.

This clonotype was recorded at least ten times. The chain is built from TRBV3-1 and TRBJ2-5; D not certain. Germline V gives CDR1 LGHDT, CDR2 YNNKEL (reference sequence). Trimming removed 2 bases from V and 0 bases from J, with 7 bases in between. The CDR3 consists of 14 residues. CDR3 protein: CASSQFTYQETQYF. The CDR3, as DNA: TGTGCCAGCAGCCAATTTACGTACCAAGAGACCCAGTACTTC.

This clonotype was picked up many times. CDR3 in DNA: TGCAGTGCTAGGAACAGGGTGGACACTGAAGCTTTCTTT. Its translation is CSARNRVDTEAFF. The rearrangement joins TRBV20-1 to TRBJ1-1; maybe TRBD1 (6 bases). The CDR3 runs to 13 residues. V lost 3 bases and J 3 bases, leaving 11 bases between the germline ends. The germline gives CDR1 DFQATT, CDR2 SNEGSKA (reference sequence).